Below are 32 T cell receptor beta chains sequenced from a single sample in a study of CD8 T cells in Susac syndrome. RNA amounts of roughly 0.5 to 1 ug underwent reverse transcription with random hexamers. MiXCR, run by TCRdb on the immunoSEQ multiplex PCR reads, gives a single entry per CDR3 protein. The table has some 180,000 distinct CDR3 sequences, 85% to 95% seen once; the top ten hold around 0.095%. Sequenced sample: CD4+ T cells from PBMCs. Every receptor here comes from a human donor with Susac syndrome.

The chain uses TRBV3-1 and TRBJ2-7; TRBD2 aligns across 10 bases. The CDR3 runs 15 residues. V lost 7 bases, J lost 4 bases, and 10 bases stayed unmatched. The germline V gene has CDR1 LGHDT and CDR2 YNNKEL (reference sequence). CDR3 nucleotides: TGTGCCAGCACCAAGCGGGAGGGGTCTGTATACGAGCAGTACTTC. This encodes CASTKREGSVYEQYF.

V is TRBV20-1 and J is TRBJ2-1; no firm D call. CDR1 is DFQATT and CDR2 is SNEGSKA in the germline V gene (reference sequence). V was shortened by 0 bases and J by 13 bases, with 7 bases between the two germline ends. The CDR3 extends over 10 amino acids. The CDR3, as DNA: TGCAGTGCTAGAGATACCAGCCAGTTCTTC. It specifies CSARDTSQFF.

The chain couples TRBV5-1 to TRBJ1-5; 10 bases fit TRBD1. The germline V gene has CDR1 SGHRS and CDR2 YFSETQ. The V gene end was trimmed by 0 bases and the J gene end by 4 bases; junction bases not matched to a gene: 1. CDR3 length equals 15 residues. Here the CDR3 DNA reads TGCGCCAGCAGCTTGGGGGGACAGGGGAATCAGCCCCAGCATTTT. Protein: CASSLGGQGNQPQHF.

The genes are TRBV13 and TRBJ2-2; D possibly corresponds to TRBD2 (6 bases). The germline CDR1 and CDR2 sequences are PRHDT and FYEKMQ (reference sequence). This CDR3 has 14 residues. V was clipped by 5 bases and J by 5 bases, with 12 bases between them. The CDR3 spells CASSRKEGTGELFF. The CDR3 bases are TGTGCCAGCAGCAGAAAGGAGGGTACCGGGGAGCTGTTTTTT.

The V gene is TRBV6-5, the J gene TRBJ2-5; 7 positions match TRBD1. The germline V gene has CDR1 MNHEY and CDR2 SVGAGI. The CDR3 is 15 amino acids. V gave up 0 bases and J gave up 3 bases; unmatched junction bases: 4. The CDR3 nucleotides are TGTGCCAGCAGTTACTCTGGGACAGCGAAAGAGACCCAGTACTTC. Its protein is CASSYSGTAKETQYF.

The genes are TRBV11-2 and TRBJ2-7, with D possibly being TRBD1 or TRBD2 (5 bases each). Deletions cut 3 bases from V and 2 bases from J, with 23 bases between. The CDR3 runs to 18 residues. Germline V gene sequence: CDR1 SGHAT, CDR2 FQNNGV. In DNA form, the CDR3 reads TGTGCCAGCAGCTTTACCTGGGACGCCCGGGGCGGAGCCTACGAGCAGTACTTC. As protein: CASSFTWDARGGAYEQYF. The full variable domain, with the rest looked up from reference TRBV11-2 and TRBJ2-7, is EAGVAQSPRYKIIEKRQSVAFWCNPISGHATLYWYQQILGQGPKLLIQFQNNGVVDDSQLPKDRFSAERLKGVDSTLKIQPAKLEDSAVYLCASSFTWDARGGAYEQYFGPGTRLTVT.

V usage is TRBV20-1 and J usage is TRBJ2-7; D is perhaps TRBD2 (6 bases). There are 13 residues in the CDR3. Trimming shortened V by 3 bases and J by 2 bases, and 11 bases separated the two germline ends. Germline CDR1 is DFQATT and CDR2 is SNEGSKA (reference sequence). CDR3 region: CSASAGPPYEQYF. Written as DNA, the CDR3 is TGCAGTGCTAGTGCGGGGCCCCCCTACGAGCAGTACTTC.

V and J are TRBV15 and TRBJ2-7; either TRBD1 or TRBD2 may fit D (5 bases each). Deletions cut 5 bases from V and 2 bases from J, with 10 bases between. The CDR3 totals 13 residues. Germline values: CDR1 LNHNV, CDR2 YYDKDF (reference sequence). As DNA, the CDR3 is TGTGCCACCAGCCGGGGCCCTGCCTACGAGCAGTACTTC. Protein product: CATSRGPAYEQYF.

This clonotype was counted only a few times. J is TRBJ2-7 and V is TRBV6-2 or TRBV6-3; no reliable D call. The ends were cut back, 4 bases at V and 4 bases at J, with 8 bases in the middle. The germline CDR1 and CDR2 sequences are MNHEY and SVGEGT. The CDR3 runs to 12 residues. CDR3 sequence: CASSSTRYEQYF. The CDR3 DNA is TGTGCCAGCAGTTCCACCCGTTACGAGCAGTACTTC.

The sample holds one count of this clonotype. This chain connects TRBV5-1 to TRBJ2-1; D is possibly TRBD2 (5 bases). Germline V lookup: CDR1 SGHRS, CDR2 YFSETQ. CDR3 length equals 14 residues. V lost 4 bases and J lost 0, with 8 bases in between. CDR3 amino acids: CASSPGSSYNEQFF. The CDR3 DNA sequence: TGCGCCAGCAGCCCGGGATCCTCCTACAATGAGCAGTTCTTC.

The CDR3 loop reads CSAGPQGYEQYF. CDR3 nucleotides: TGCAGTGCTGGTCCTCAGGGCTACGAGCAGTACTTC. The rearrangement joins TRBV20-1 to TRBJ2-7; D is possibly TRBD1 (5 bases). This CDR3 comprises 12 residues. Per the germline V gene, CDR1 is DFQATT and CDR2 is SNEGSKA (reference sequence). V was clipped by 5 bases and J by 3 bases, with 11 bases between them.

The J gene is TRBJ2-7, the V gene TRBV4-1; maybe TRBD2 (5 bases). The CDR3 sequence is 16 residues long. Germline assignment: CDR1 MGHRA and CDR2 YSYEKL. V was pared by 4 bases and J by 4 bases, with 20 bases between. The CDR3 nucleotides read TGCGCCAGCAGCCCCCCCGGTGGTCGGGGTTTTTACGAGCAGTACTTC. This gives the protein CASSPPGGRGFYEQYF.

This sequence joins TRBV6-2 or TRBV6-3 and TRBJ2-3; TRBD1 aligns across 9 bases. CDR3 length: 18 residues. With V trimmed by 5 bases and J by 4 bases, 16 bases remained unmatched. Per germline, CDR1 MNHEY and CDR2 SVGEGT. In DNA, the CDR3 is TGTGCCAGCAGTCGCCCGGACAGGGGAAAATACCGCCCAGATACGCAGTATTTT. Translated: CASSRPDRGKYRPDTQYF.

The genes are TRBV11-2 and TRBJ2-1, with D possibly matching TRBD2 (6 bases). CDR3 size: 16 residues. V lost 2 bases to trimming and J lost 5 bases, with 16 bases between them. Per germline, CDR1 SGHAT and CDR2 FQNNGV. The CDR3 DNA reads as TGTGCCAGCAGCTTAAGTACGTGGCGGGGAGACAATGAGCAGTTCTTC. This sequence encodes CASSLSTWRGDNEQFF.

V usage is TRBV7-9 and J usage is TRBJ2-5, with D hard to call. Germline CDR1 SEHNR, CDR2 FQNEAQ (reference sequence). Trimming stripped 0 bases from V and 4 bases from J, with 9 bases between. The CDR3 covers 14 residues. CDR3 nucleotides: TGTGCCAGCAGCTTAGCTCAGGAGTTAGAGACCCAGTACTTC. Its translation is CASSLAQELETQYF.

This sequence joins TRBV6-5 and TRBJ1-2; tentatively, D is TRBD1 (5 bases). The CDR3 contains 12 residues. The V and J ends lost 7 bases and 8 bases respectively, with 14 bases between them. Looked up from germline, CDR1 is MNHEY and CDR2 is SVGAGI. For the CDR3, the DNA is TGTGCCAGCACGACTTTACGGGGGGGCTACACCTTC. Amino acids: CASTTLRGGYTF.

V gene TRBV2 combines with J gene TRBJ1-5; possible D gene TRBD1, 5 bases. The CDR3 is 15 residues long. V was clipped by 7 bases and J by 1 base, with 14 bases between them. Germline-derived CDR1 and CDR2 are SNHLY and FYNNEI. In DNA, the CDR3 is TGTGCCAGCACCGATAGGGCAGGGAGCAATCAGCCCCAGCATTTT. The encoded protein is CASTDRAGSNQPQHF.

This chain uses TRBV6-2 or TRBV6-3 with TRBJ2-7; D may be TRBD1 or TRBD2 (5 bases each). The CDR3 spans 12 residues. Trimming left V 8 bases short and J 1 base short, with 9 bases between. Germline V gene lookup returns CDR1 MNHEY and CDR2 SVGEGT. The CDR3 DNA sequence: TGTGCCAGCGCCGAGGGGTCCTACGAGCAGTACTTC. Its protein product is CASAEGSYEQYF.

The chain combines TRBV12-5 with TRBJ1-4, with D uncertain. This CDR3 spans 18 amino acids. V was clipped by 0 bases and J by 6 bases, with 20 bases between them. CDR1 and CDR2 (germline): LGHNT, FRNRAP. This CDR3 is CASGLVLFPEHGDEKLFF. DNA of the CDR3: TGTGCTAGTGGTTTGGTACTATTCCCGGAACATGGAGATGAAAAACTGTTTTTT.

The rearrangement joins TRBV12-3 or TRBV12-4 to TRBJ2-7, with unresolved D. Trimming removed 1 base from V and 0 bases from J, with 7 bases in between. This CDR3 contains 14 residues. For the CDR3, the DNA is TGTGCCAGCAGTTTAGGTGTCAACTCCTACGAGCAGTACTTC. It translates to CASSLGVNSYEQYF.

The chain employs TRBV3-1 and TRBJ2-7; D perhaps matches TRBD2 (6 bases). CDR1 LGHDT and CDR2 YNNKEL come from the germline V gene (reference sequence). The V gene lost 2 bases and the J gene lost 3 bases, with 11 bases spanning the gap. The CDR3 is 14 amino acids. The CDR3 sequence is CASSQPPGSYEQYF. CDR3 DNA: TGTGCCAGCAGCCAACCCCCCGGGAGCTACGAGCAGTACTTC.

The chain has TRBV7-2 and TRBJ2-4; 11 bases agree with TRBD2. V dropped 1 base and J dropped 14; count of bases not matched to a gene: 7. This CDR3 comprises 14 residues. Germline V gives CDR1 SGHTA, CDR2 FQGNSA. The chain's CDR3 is CASSLVVSGRAKYF. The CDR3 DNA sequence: TGTGCCAGCAGCTTAGTAGTTAGCGGGAGGGCCAAGTACTTC. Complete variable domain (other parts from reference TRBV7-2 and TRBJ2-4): GAGVSQSPSNKVTEKGKDVELRCDPISGHTALYWYRQSLGQGLEFLIYFQGNSAPDKSGLPSDRFSAERTGGSVSTLTIQRTQQEDSAVYLCASSLVVSGRAKYFGAGTRLSVL.

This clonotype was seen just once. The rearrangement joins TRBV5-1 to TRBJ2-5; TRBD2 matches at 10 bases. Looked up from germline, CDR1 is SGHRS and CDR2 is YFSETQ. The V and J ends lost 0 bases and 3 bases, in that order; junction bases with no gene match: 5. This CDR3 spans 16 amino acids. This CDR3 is CASSLAPGLAEETQYF. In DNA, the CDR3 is TGCGCCAGCAGCTTGGCCCCAGGACTAGCGGAAGAGACCCAGTACTTC.

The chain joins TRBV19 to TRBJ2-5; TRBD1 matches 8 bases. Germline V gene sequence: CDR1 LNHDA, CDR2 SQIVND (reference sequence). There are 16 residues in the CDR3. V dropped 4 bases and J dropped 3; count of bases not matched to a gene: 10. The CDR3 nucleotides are TGTGCCAGTAGTAAAGTATCAGGGGGCATTAAAGAGACCCAGTACTTC. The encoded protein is CASSKVSGGIKETQYF.

The CDR3 sequence: CASRPLGQASSYEQYF. CDR3 DNA: TGTGCCAGCAGACCCCTGGGACAGGCCAGCTCCTACGAGCAGTACTTC. J is TRBJ2-7 and V is TRBV6-2 or TRBV6-3; 8 bases line up with TRBD1. The CDR3 sequence is 16 residues long. From germline, CDR1 is MNHEY and CDR2 SVGEGT. The ends lost 6 bases at V and 0 bases at J; junction bases unmatched: 10.

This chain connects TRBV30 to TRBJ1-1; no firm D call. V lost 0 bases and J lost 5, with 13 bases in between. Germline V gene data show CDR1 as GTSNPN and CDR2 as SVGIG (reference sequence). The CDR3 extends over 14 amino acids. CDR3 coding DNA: TGTGCCTGGAGTGTACTTACTGGGAGGACTGAAGCTTTCTTT. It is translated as CAWSVLTGRTEAFF. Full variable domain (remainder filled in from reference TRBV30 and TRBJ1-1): SQTIHQWPATLVQPVGSPLSLECTVEGTSNPNLYWYRQAAGRGLQLLFYSVGIGQISSEVPQNLSASRPQDRQFILSSKKLLLSDSGFYLCAWSVLTGRTEAFFGQGTRLTVV.

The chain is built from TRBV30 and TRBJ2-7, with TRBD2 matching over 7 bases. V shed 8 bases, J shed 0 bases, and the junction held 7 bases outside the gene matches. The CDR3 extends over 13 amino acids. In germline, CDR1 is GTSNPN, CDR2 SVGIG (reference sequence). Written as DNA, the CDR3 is TGTGCCCTACTAGCGCAGAGCTCCTACGAGCAGTACTTC. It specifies CALLAQSSYEQYF.

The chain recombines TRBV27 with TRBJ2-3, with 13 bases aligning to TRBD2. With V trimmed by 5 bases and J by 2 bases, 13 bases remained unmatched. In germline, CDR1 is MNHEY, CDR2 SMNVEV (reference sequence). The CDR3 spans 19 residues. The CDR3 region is CASSLQITGLAGNTDTQYF. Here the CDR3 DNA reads TGTGCCAGCAGTCTCCAAATAACGGGACTAGCGGGGAACACAGATACGCAGTATTTT.

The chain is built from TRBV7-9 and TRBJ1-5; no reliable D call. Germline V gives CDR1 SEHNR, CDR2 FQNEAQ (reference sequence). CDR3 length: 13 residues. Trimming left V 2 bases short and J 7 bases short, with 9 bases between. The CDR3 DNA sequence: TGTGCCAGCAGCTTAAGGACGGGCCAGCCCCAGCATTTT. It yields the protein CASSLRTGQPQHF.

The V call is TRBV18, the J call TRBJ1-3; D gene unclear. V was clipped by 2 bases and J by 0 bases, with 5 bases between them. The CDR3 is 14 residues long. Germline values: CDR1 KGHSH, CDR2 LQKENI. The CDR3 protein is CASSPGASGNTIYF. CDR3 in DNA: TGTGCCAGCTCACCAGGAGCCTCTGGAAACACCATATATTTT.

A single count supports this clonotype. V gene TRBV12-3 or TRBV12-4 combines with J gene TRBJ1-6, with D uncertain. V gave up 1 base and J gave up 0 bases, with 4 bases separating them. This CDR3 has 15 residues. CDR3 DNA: TGTGCCAGCAGTTTAGGAAGCTCCTATAATTCACCCCTCCACTTT. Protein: CASSLGSSYNSPLHF.

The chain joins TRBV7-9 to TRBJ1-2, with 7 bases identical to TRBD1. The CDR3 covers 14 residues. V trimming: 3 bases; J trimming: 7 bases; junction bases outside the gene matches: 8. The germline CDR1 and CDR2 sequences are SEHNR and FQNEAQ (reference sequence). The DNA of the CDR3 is TGTGCCAGCAGCTTTCGACAGGGTGGACGTGGCTACACCTTC. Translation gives CASSFRQGGRGYTF.